A selection of T cell receptor beta chains follows, all from one sample in a study of response to subunit inactivated influenza vaccine. TCRdb re-analysed the RT-PCR reads in MiXCR, keeping a single row per CDR3 protein. The table shows more than 500,000 distinct CDR3 sequences, with approximately 10% occurring only once. The same sample was also used in a study of T cells expressing NK-cell markers.

The sequenced sample was PBMCs from blood, obtained on the day of vaccination. The receptors here all came from a man aged 45-60 years who received an inactivated influenza vaccine. CDR3s include the opening cysteine and the closing phenylalanine or tryptophan. D genes are given only for firm matches. Clone size, where shown, is once, few, many, or a class for clones that have expanded.

abundance | j_gene | v_gene | d_gene | CDR3nt | CDR3aa
NA | TRBJ2-7 | TRBV5-1 | NA | TGCGCCATCAGCCCCGACAGGCCTCGGGAGCAGTACTTC | CAISPDRPREQYF
NA | TRBJ1-1 | TRBV7-6 | NA | TGTGCCAGCAGCTTAGGTTCCGGGATCGGCACTGAAGCTTTCTTT | CASSLGSGIGTEAFF
NA | TRBJ2-2 | TRBV27 | NA | TGTGCCAGCAGTTTCCAACAGAGCGGGGAGCTGTTTTTT | CASSFQQSGELFF
few | TRBJ1-1 | TRBV7-2 | NA | TGTGCCAGCAGTAAACAGACGAACACTGAAGCTTTCTTT | CASSKQTNTEAFF
few | TRBJ2-3 | TRBV7-9 | TRBD2 | TGTGCCAGCAGCTTAATAGCGGGGTGGGGTACAGATACGCAGTATTTT | CASSLIAGWGTDTQYF
NA | TRBJ2-1 | TRBV9 | TRBD2 | TGTGCCAGCAGCCCCCAGGGACTAGCGAGCTCTGTATACAATGAGCAGTTCTTC | CASSPQGLASSVYNEQFF
many | TRBJ2-1 | TRBV5-1 | NA | TGCGCCAGCAGCTTCCAGGGAAATGAGCAGTTCTTC | CASSFQGNEQFF
many | TRBJ1-6 | TRBV9 | TRBD1 | TGTGCCAGCAGCGTGGACAGGGTATCCTATAATTCACCCCTCCACTTT | CASSVDRVSYNSPLHF
few | TRBJ2-1 | TRBV28 | TRBD2 | TGTGCCAGCAGTTTAATGGGACTAGCGGGGAACTACAATGAGCAGTTCTTC | CASSLMGLAGNYNEQFF
many | TRBJ2-1 | TRBV9 | NA | TGCGCCAGCAGCGTCGGGAGTTCCTACAATGAGCAGTTCTTC | CASSVGSSYNEQFF
many | TRBJ2-3 | TRBV29-1 | TRBD2 | TGCAGCGTTGGTAGCGGGATAAGCACAGATACGCAGTATTTT | CSVGSGISTDTQYF
NA | TRBJ2-1 | TRBV24-1 | TRBD2 | TGTGCCACCAGTGAACTAGCGGGGGCTGGCGGAGAGCAGTTCTTC | CATSELAGAGGEQFF
many | TRBJ2-3 | TRBV7-2 | NA | TGTGCCAGCAGCTTTCGGGGCCCCGATACGCAGTATTTT | CASSFRGPDTQYF
many | TRBJ1-2 | TRBV5-1 | NA | TGCGCCAGCAGCTTCGGACAGTCGGTGAACTATGGCTACACCTTC | CASSFGQSVNYGYTF
NA | TRBJ2-7 | TRBV5-1 | TRBD2 | TGCGCCAGCAGCTTGAGTAGCGGGATCTCCTACGAGCAGTACTTC | CASSLSSGISYEQYF
NA | TRBJ2-3 | TRBV30 | NA | TGTGCCTGGAGTGTAATAGGGACTAGCACAGATACGCAGTATTTT | CAWSVIGTSTDTQYF
few | TRBJ2-5 | TRBV4-3 | TRBD2 | TGCGCCAGCAGCCAAGATCCGAAGCGGGGCGAGACCCAGTACTTC | CASSQDPKRGETQYF
many | TRBJ1-5 | TRBV7-2 | TRBD1 | TGTGCCAGCAGCAAATTGCAGGGGGTTTGGCATCAGCCCCAGCATTTT | CASSKLQGVWHQPQHF
NA | TRBJ1-1 | TRBV7-3 | NA | TGTGCCAGCAGCTTATATCCTTGGACGCGGGTGGATGACACTGAAGCTTTCTTT | CASSLYPWTRVDDTEAFF
few | TRBJ2-3 | TRBV6-5 | NA | TGTGCCAGCAGTTACTCGGTCAGGTTAACTTCCACAGATACGCAGTATTTT | CASSYSVRLTSTDTQYF
NA | TRBJ2-7 | TRBV5-5 | NA | TGTGCCAGCAGCTTGAGCACCCCAAGAGGTTACGAGCAGTACTTC | CASSLSTPRGYEQYF
many | TRBJ1-1 | TRBV7-8 | NA | TGTGCCAGCAGCTTAGGGACACTCTACACTGAAGCTTTCTTT | CASSLGTLYTEAFF
few | TRBJ2-7 | TRBV3-1 | TRBD2 | TGTGCCAGCAGCCTAAAGAAGCTTCTGGACGGGAGGCCTCTTCGCTCCTACGAGCAGTACTTC | CASSLKKLLDGRPLRSYEQYF
many | TRBJ2-7 | TRBV4-2 | NA | TGTGCCAGCAGCCAGCAGGGGTCGACCTACGAGCAGTACTTC | CASSQQGSTYEQYF
few | TRBJ2-1 | TRBV7-2 | TRBD2 | TGTGCCAGCAGCTTAGGTCCTAGCGGCAATGAGCAGTTCTTC | CASSLGPSGNEQFF
once | TRBJ2-2 | TRBV28 | TRBD1 | TGTGCCAGCAGTTGGGACAGGATGAACACCGGGGAGCTGTTTTTT | CASSWDRMNTGELFF
NA | TRBJ2-3 | TRBV7-9 | TRBD2 | TGTGCCAGCAGCTTATGGGGGAAGCGGGAATCTACAGATACGCAGTATTTT | CASSLWGKRESTDTQYF